A single sample gave rise to the 7 T cell receptor beta chains below, sequenced in a study of cytomegalovirus exposure and HLA in healthy donors. Researchers ran the PCR with 60 Vbeta and 13 Jbeta primers. Libraries were prepared by immunoSEQ multiplex PCR; TCRdb keeps only in-frame clonotypes and omits some of them. This table holds under 250,000 clones, about three quarters found once. The sequenced sample consisted of PBMCs. Receptor source: a boy between 5 and 17 years old in good health and CMV-seronegative.

The chain recombines TRBV4-1 with TRBJ1-2, with D perhaps TRBD1 (5 bases). Germline CDR1 is MGHRA and CDR2 is YSYEKL. The CDR3 has 15 amino acids. V lost 3 bases and J lost 3, with 14 bases in between. CDR3 region: CASSHPGREDYGYTF. In DNA, the CDR3 is TGCGCCAGCAGCCATCCGGGCAGGGAGGACTATGGCTACACCTTC.

This clone appeared a few times. The V gene is TRBV10-3, the J gene TRBJ2-4, with TRBD2 matching 9 bases. The trim removed 3 bases at V and 0 bases at J, leaving 3 bases unmatched. The CDR3 is 16 amino acids. Germline lookup yields CDR1 ENHRY and CDR2 SYGVKD. The CDR3 DNA reads TGTGCCATCAGTGACCCGGGACTAGCAGCCAAAAACATTCAGTACTTC. It codes for CAISDPGLAAKNIQYF.

This clone was found once. The chain has TRBV4-1 and TRBJ2-5, with 11 bases fitting TRBD2. CDR3 length: 18 residues. V dropped 4 bases and J dropped 5; count of bases not matched to a gene: 15. Germline lookup yields CDR1 MGHRA and CDR2 YSYEKL. Written as DNA, the CDR3 is TGCGCCAGCAGCCGTTCGACTAGCGGGATAAGCGCCGGGGAGACCCAGTACTTC. Translation gives CASSRSTSGISAGETQYF.

The V call is TRBV19, the J call TRBJ2-6; weak D call: TRBD1 (6 bases). The CDR3 extends over 15 amino acids. Between the trimmed V and J ends, which lost 8 bases and 2 bases, there was a span of 13 bases. Germline V CDR1 and CDR2: LNHDA, SQIVND (reference sequence). The CDR3: CASRTVLAGANVLTF. The CDR3 DNA follows: TGTGCCAGTCGGACAGTTCTAGCTGGGGCCAACGTCCTGACTTTC. Complete variable domain (other parts from reference TRBV19 and TRBJ2-6): DGGITQSPKYLFRKEGQNVTLSCEQNLNHDAMYWYRQDPGQGLRLIYYSQIVNDFQKGDIAEGYSVSREKKESFPLTVTSAQKNPTAFYLCASRTVLAGANVLTFGAGSRLTVL.

This clone occurred a few times. The chain uses TRBV6-1 and TRBJ1-1; 7 bases agree with TRBD1. Germline CDR1 MNHNS, CDR2 SASEGT. With V trimmed by 5 bases and J by 1 base, 4 bases remained unmatched. The length of the CDR3 is 14 residues. Written as DNA, the CDR3 is TGTGCCAGCAGTAACCGACAGGGGAACACTGAAGCTTTCTTT. It encodes CASSNRQGNTEAFF.

The gene calls are TRBV27 and TRBJ1-6; unclear D gene. CDR3 length: 13 residues. Trimming removed 5 bases at V and 9 bases at J, with 11 bases between. The germline gives CDR1 MNHEY, CDR2 SMNVEV (reference sequence). Here the CDR3 reads CASSQSAGSPLHF. DNA of the CDR3: TGTGCCAGCAGTCAATCGGCAGGTTCACCCCTCCACTTT.

This clone was recorded only once. The V and J genes are TRBV9 and TRBJ2-3; D gene unclear. The CDR3 spans 13 residues. V was cut by 0 bases and J by 4 bases, with 6 bases left in between. Per the germline V gene, CDR1 is SGDLS and CDR2 is YYNGEE. CDR3 in DNA: TGTGCCAGCAGCGTAGCGGTCCCAGATACGCAGTATTTT. It specifies CASSVAVPDTQYF.